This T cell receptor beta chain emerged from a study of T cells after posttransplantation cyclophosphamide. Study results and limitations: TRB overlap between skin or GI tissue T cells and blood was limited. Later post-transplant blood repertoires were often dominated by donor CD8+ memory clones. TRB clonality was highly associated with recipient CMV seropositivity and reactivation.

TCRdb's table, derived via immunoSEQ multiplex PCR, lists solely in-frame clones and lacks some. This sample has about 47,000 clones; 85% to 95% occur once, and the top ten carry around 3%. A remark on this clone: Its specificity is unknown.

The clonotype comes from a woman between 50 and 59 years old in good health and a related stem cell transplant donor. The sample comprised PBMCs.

CDR3 in DNA: TGTGCCAGCACGTGGGGGGGCCCAGGTGAAGCTTTCTTT. It encodes CASTWGGPGEAFF. V and J are TRBV6-5 and TRBJ1-1; the D gene is possibly TRBD1 (6 bases). This CDR3 is 13 amino acids long. The V and J ends lost 7 bases and 7 bases respectively, with 16 bases between them. Germline assignment: CDR1 MNHEY and CDR2 SVGAGI.